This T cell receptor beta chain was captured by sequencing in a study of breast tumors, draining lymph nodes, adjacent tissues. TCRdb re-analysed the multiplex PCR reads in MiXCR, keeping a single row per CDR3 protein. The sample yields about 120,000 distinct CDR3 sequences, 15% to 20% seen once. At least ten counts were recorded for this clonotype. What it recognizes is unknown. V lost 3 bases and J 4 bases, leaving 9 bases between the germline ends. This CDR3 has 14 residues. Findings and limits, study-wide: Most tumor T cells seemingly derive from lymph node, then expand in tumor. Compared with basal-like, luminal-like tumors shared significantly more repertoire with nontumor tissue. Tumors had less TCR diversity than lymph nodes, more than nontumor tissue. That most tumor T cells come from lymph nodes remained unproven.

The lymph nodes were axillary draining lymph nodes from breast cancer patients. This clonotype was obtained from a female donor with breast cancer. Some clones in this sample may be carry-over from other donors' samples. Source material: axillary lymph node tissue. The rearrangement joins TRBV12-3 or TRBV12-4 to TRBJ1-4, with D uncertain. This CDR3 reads CASSFAGINEKLFF. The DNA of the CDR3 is TGTGCCAGCAGTTTCGCCGGAATTAATGAAAAACTGTTTTTT.